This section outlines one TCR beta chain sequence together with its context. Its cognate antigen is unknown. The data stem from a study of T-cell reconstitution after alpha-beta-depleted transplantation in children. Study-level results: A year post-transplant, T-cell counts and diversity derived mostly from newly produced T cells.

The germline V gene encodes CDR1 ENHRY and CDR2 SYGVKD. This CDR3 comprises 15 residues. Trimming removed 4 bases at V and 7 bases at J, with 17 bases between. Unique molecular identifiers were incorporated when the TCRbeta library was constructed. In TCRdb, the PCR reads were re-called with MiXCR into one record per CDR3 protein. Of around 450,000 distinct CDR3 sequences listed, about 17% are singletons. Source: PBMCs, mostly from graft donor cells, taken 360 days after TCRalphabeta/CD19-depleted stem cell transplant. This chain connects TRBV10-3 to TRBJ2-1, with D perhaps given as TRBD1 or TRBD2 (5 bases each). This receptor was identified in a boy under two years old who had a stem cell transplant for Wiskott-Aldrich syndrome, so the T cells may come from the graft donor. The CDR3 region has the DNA TGTGCCATCAGTGGGGGCCGTGGGAGTCAGAATGAGCAGTTCTTC. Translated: CAISGGRGSQNEQFF.